The 10 T cell receptor beta chains below were found in one sample sequenced in a study of shared clonotypes between healthy human individuals. Terminally differentiated effector memory CD45RA+ cells were left out of the naive CD8 fraction, which was CD45RO-negative and positively selected for CCR7. The protocol was immunoSEQ multiplex PCR, while the TCRdb copy is restricted to in-frame clones and leaves out a portion. The sample records around 1.9 million clones, over 85% being singletons. The sample comprised naive CD8+ T cells from PBMCs. The receptors come from a man younger than 35 in good health. Some clones in this sample may be carry-over from other donors' samples.

The J gene is TRBJ2-5, the V gene TRBV5-1, with a possible D match to TRBD2 (6 bases). Trimming pared 0 bases from V and 5 bases from J, leaving 23 bases between. CDR1 and CDR2 from the germline V gene are SGHRS and YFSETQ. This CDR3 is built from 18 residues. CDR3 coding DNA: TGCGCCAGCAGCTTGGTACCACGCGGGACGGAAGAGGGGGAGACCCAGTACTTC. Amino acids: CASSLVPRGTEEGETQYF.

This chain connects TRBV14 to TRBJ2-1; 7 bases align to TRBD1. The CDR3 extends over 15 amino acids. The V gene end was trimmed by 1 base and the J gene end by 10 bases; junction bases not matched to a gene: 10. Germline V gives CDR1 SGHDN, CDR2 FVKESK. The CDR3 loop is CASSQVPRQGREQFF. The CDR3 DNA is TGTGCCAGCAGCCAAGTTCCCCGACAGGGACGAGAGCAGTTCTTC.

The rearrangement joins TRBV11-2 to TRBJ2-7, with TRBD2 identical over 15 bases. This CDR3 has 19 amino acids. V was clipped by 5 bases and J by 3 bases; unmatched bases: 14. CDR1 is SGHAT and CDR2 is FQNNGV in the germline V gene. CDR3 in DNA: TGTGCCAGCAGCGACGATCGGACTAGCGGGAGGGTAGAGGGCTACGAGCAGTACTTC. Its translation is CASSDDRTSGRVEGYEQYF. Complete variable domain (other parts from reference TRBV11-2 and TRBJ2-7): EAGVAQSPRYKIIEKRQSVAFWCNPISGHATLYWYQQILGQGPKLLIQFQNNGVVDDSQLPKDRFSAERLKGVDSTLKIQPAKLEDSAVYLCASSDDRTSGRVEGYEQYFGPGTRLTVT.

V gene TRBV6-6 combines with J gene TRBJ2-1; D unresolved. Trimming took 7 bases from V and 0 from J, leaving 10 bases between them. The germline V gene encodes CDR1 MNHNY and CDR2 SVGAGI (reference sequence). The CDR3 extends over 14 amino acids. The CDR3 is CASTVTSSYNEQFF. The CDR3 DNA follows: TGTGCCAGCACGGTCACGAGCTCCTACAATGAGCAGTTCTTC.

With respect to this clone: Within the sample, other DNA sequences also encode this same CDR3. V and J are TRBV29-1 and TRBJ2-1, with D possibly TRBD2 on 5 matching bases. With 6 bases removed from V and 1 base from J, the gap between germline ends came to 10 bases. CDR1 and CDR2 (germline): SQVTM, ANQGSEA. The CDR3 runs 13 residues. CDR3 sequence: CSVRERSYNEQFF. In DNA form, the CDR3 reads TGCAGCGTAAGGGAGAGGTCCTACAATGAGCAGTTCTTC.

The chain carries TRBV27 and TRBJ2-1, with 7 nucleotides matching TRBD2. The CDR3 has 16 amino acids. With 3 bases clipped from V and 9 bases from J, the junction kept 14 bases outside the gene matches. Looked up from germline, CDR1 is MNHEY and CDR2 is SMNVEV (reference sequence). CDR3 region: CASSFSAGEIGAEQFF. CDR3 nucleotide sequence: TGTGCCAGCAGTTTTTCGGCGGGAGAAATCGGCGCTGAGCAGTTCTTC.

The V and J genes are TRBV5-6 and TRBJ2-7, with TRBD1 identical over 7 bases. With V trimmed by 0 bases and J by 6 bases, 6 bases remained unmatched. The CDR3 sequence is 14 residues long. Germline V gene lookup returns CDR1 SGHDT and CDR2 YYEEEE. CDR3 coding DNA: TGTGCCAGCAGCTTGGCCACAGGGGACGGCGAGCAGTACTTC. Translated, it gives CASSLATGDGEQYF.

This clone has only one observation. The chain is built from TRBV7-8 and TRBJ1-2, with D possibly TRBD1 on 5 matching bases. The CDR3 totals 14 residues. The germline gives CDR1 SGHVS, CDR2 FQNEAQ. The V gene lost 1 base and the J gene lost 4 bases, with 10 bases spanning the gap. CDR3 protein: CASSLGGVGYGYTF. CDR3 DNA: TGTGCCAGCAGCTTAGGAGGGGTCGGCTATGGCTACACCTTC.

In DNA, the CDR3 is TGCGCCAGCAGCCAAGGTCTCCCAGCGGGAGCGTGGGAGACCCAGTACTTC. Residues: CASSQGLPAGAWETQYF. The chain is built from TRBV4-1 and TRBJ2-5; 8 nucleotides align to TRBD2. Per the germline V gene, CDR1 is MGHRA and CDR2 is YSYEKL. The length of the CDR3 is 17 residues. V was clipped by 1 base and J by 5 bases; unmatched bases: 12.

V gene TRBV28 combines with J gene TRBJ1-2, with TRBD1 identical over 7 bases. Germline CDR1 and CDR2: MDHEN and SYDVKM. V lost 6 bases and J lost 4; bases outside the gene matches: 2. CDR3 size: 12 residues. The CDR3 is CASSSGGYGYTF. The CDR3, as DNA: TGTGCCAGCAGCTCAGGGGGCTATGGCTACACCTTC.